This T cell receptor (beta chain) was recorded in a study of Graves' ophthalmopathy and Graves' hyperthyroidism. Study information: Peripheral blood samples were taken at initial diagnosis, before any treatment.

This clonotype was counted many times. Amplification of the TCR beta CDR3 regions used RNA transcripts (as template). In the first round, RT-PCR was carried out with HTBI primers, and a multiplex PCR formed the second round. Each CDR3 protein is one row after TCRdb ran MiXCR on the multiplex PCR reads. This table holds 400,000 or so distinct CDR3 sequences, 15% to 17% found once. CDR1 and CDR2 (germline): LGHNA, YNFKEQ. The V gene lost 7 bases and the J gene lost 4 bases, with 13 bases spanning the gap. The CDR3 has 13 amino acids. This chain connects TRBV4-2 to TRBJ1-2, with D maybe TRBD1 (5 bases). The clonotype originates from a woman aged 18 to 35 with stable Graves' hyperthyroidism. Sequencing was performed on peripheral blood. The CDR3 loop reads CASTGTGSYGYTF. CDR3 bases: TGTGCCAGCACCGGGACCGGCTCCTATGGCTACACCTTC.